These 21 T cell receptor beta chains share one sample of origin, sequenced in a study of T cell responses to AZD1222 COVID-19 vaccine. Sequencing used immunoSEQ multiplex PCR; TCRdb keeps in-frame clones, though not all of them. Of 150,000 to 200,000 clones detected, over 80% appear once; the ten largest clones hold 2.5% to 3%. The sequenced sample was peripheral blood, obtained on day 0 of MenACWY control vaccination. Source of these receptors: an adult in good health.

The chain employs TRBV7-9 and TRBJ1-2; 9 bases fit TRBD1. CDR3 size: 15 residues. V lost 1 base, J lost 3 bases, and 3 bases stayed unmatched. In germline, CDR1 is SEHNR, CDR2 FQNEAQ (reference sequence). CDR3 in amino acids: CASSLGTGVHYGYTF. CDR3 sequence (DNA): TGTGCCAGCAGCTTAGGGACAGGGGTTCACTATGGCTACACCTTC. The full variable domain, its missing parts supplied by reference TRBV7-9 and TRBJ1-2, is DTGVSQNPRHKITKRGQNVTFRCDPISEHNRLYWYRQTLGQGPEFLTYFQNEAQLEKSRLLSDRFSAERPKGSFSTLEIQRTEQGDSAMYLCASSLGTGVHYGYTFGSGTRLTVV.

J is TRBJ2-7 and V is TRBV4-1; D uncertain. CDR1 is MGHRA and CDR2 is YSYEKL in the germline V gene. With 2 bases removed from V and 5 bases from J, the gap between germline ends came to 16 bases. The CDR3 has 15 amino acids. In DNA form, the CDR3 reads TGCGCCAGCAGCCAAACCCAGGCCCTTAGCCACGAGCAGTACTTC. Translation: CASSQTQALSHEQYF.

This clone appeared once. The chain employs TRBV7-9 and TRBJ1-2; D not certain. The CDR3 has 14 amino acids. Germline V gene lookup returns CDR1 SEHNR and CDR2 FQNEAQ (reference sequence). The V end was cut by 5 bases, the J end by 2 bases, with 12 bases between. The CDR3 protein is CASSPYTGNYGYTF. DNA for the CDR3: TGTGCCAGCAGCCCCTACACCGGGAACTATGGCTACACCTTC. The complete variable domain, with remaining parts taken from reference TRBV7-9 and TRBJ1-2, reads DTGVSQNPRHKITKRGQNVTFRCDPISEHNRLYWYRQTLGQGPEFLTYFQNEAQLEKSRLLSDRFSAERPKGSFSTLEIQRTEQGDSAMYLCASSPYTGNYGYTFGSGTRLTVV.

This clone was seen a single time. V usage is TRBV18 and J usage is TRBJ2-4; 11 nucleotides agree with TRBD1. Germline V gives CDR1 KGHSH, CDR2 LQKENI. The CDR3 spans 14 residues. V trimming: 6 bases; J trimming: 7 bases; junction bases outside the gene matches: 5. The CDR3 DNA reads TGTGCCAGCTCTCGGGACAGGGGGGAGAACATTCAGTACTTC. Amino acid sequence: CASSRDRGENIQYF.

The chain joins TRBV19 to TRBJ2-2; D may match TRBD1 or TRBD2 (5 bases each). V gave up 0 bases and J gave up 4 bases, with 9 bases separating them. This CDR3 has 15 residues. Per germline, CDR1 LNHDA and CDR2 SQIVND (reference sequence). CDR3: CASSIDSGTTGELFF. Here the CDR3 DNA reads TGTGCCAGTAGTATAGATAGTGGGACCACCGGGGAGCTGTTTTTT.

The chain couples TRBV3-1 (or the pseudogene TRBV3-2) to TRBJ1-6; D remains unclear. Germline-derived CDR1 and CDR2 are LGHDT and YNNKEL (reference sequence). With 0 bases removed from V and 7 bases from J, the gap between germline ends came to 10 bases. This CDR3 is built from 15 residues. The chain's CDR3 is CASSQDPGPNSPLHF. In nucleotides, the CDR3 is TGTGCCAGCAGCCAAGATCCCGGGCCCAATTCACCCCTCCACTTT.

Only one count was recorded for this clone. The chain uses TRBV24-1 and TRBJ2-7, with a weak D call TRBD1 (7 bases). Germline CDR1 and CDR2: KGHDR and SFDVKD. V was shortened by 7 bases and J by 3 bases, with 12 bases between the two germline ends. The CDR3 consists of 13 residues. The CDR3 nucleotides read TGTGCCACCAGCCGCGGGACAGACTACGAGCAGTACTTC. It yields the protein CATSRGTDYEQYF.

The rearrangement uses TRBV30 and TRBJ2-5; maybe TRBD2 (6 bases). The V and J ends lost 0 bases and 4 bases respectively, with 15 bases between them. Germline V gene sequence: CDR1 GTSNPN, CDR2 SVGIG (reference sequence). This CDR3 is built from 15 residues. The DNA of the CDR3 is TGTGCCTGGAGTGTACATAGTGGGGGAGGAGAGACCCAGTACTTC. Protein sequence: CAWSVHSGGGETQYF.

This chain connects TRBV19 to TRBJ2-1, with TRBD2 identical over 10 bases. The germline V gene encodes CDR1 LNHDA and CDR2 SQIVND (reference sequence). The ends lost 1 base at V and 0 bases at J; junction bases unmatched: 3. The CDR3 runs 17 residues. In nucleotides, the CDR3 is TGTGCCAGTAGTATAGCGGCTAGCGGGAGCTCCTACAATGAGCAGTTCTTC. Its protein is CASSIAASGSSYNEQFF.

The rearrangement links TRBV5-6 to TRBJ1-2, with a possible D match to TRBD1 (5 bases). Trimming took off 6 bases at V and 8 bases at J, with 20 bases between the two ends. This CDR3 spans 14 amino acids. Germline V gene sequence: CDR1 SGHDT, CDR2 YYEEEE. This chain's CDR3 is CASNLFGGYDGYTF. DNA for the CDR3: TGTGCCAGCAACTTATTTGGGGGATATGACGGCTACACCTTC.

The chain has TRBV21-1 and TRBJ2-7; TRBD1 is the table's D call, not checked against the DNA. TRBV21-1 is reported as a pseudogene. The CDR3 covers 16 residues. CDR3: CASSKFCGTGPYEQYF. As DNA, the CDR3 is TGTGCCAGCAGCAAATTTTGTGGGACAGGGCCCTACGAGCAGTACTTC.

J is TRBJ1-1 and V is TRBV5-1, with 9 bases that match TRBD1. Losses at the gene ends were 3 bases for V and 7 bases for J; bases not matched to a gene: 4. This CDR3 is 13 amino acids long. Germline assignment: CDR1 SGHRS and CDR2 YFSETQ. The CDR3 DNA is TGCGCCAGCAGCTGGGACAGGGAGGGTGAAGCTTTCTTT. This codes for CASSWDREGEAFF.

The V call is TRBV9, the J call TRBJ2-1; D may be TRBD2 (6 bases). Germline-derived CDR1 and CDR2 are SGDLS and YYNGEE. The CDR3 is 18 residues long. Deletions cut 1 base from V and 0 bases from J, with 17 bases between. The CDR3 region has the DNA TGTGCCAGCAGCGTATCCCCGAGCGGGCCCATCTCCTACAATGAGCAGTTCTTC. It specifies CASSVSPSGPISYNEQFF.

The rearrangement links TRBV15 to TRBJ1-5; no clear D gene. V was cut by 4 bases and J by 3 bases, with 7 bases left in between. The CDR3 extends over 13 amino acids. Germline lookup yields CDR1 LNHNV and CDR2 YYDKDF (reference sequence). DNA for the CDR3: TGTGCCACCAGCATCAGCGTCAATCAGCCCCAGCATTTT. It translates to CATSISVNQPQHF.

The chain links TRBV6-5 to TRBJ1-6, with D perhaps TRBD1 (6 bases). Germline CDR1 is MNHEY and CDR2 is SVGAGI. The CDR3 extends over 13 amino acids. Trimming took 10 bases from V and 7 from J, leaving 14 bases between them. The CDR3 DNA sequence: TGTGCCACCCGGGGGGGGGCCAATTCACCCCTCCACTTT. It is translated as CATRGGANSPLHF.

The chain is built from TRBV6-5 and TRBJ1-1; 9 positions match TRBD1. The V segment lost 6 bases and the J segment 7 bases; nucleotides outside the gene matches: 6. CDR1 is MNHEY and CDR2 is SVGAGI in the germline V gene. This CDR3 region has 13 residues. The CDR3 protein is CASSQGQGYEAFF. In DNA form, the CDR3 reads TGTGCCAGCAGCCAGGGACAGGGCTATGAAGCTTTCTTT.

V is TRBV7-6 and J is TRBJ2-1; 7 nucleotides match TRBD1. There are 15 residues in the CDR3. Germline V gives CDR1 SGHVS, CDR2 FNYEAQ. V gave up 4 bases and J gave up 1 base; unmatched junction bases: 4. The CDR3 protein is CASSSGTDSYNEQFF. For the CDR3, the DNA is TGTGCCAGCAGCTCCGGGACAGATTCCTACAATGAGCAGTTCTTC. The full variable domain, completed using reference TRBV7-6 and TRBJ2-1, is GAGVSQSPRYKVTKRGQDVALRCDPISGHVSLYWYRQALGQGPEFLTYFNYEAQQDKSGLPNDRFSAERPEGSISTLTIQRTEQRDSAMYRCASSSGTDSYNEQFFGPGTRLTVL.

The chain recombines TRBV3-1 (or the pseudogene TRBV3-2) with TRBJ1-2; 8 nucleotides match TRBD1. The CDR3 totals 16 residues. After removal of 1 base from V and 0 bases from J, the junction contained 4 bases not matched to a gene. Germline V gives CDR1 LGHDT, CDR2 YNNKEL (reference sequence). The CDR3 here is CASSQADRGANYGYTF. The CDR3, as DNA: TGTGCCAGCAGCCAAGCCGACAGGGGAGCTAACTATGGCTACACCTTC.

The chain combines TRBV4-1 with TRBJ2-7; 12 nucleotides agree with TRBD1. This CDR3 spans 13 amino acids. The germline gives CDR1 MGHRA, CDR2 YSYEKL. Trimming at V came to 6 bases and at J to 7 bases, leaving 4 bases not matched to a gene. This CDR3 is CASRGDRGREQYF. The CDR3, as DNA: TGCGCCAGCAGGGGGGACAGGGGGCGAGAGCAGTACTTC.

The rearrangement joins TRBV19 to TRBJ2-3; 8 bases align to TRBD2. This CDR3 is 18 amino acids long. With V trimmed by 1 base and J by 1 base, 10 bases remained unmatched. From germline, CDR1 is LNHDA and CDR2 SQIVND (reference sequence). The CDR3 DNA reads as TGTGCCAGTAGTATAGCGTTAGCCGGGACTAGTCGCACAGATACGCAGTATTTT. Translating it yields CASSIALAGTSRTDTQYF.

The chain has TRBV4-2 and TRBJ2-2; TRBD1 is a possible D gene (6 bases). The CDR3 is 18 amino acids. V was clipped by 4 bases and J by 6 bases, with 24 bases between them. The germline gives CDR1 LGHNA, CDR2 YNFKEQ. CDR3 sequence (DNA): TGTGCCAGCAGCCCGAGGGTCAGGGGAGAGGACCACTCCGGGGAGCTGTTTTTT. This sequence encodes CASSPRVRGEDHSGELFF.